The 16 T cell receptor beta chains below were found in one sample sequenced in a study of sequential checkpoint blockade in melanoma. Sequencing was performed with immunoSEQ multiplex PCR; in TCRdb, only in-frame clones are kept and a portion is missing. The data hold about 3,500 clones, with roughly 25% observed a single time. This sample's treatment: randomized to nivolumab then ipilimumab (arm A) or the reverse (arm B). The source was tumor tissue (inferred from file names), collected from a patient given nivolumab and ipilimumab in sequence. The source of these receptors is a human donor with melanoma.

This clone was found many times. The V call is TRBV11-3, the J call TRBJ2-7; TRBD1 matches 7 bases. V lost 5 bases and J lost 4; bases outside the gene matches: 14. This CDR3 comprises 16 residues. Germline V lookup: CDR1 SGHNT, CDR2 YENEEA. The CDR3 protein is CASSDLPAGGRYEQYF. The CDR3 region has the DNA TGTGCCAGCAGCGACCTACCGGCAGGGGGAAGGTACGAGCAGTACTTC.

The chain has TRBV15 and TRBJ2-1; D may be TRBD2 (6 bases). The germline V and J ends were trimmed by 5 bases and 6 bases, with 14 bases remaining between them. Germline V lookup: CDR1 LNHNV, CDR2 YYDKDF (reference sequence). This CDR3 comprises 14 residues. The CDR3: CATSGKTRVNEQFF. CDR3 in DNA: TGTGCCACCAGCGGGAAGACTAGGGTCAATGAGCAGTTCTTC.

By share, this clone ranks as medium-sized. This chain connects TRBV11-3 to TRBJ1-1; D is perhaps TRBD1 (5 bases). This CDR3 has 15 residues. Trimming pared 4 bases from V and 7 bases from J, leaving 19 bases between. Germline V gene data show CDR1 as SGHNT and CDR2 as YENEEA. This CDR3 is CASSSPGLGDREAFF. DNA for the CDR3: TGTGCCAGCAGCTCTCCCGGCCTAGGGGACCGTGAAGCTTTCTTT.

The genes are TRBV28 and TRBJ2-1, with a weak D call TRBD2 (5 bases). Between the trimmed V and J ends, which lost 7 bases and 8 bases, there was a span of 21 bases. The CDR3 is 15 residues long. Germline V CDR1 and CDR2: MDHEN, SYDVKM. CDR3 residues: CASTTSGPMGDEQFF. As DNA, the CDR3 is TGTGCCAGCACCACGAGCGGCCCTATGGGCGATGAGCAGTTCTTC.

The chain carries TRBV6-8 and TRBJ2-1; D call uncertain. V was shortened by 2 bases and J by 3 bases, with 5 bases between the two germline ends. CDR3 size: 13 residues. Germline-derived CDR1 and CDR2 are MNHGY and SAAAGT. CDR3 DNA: TGTGCCAGCAGTTACGACGGCTACAATGAGCAGTTCTTC. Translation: CASSYDGYNEQFF.

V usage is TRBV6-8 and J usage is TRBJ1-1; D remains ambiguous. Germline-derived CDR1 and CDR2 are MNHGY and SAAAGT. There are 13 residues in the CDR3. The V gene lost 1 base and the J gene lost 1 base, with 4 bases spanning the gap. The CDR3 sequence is CASSYLENTEAFF. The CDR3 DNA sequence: TGTGCCAGCAGTTACTTGGAGAACACTGAAGCTTTCTTT.

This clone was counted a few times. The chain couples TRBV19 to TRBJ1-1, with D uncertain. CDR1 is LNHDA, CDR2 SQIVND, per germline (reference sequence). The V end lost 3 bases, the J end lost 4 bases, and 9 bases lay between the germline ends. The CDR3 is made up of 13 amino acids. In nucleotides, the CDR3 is TGTGCCAGTAGTATCAATCGACTCACTGAAGCTTTCTTT. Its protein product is CASSINRLTEAFF.

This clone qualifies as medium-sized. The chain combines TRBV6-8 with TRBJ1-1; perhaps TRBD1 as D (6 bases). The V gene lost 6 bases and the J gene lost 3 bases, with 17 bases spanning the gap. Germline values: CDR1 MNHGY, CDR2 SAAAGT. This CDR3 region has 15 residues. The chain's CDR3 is CASRSAGAQDTEAFF. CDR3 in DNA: TGTGCCAGCAGATCAGCAGGGGCCCAAGACACTGAAGCTTTCTTT.

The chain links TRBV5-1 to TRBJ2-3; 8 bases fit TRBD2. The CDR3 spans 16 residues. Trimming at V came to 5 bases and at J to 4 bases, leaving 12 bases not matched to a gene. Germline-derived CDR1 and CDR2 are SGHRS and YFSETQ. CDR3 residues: CASRSREGAGADTQYF. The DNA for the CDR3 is TGCGCCAGCAGGTCCCGGGAGGGAGCGGGGGCAGATACGCAGTATTTT.

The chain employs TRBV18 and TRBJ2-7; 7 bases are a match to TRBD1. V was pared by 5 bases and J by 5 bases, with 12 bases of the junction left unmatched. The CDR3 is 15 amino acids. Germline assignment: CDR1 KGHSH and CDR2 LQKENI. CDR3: CASSEGYGTVDEQYF. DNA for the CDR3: TGTGCCAGCTCAGAGGGATACGGGACAGTCGACGAGCAGTACTTC.

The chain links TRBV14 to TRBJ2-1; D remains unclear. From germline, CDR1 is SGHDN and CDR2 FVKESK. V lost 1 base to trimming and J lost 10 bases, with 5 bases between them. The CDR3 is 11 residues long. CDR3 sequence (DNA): TGTGCCAGCAGCCAAGCAGGCGAGCAGTTCTTC. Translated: CASSQAGEQFF.

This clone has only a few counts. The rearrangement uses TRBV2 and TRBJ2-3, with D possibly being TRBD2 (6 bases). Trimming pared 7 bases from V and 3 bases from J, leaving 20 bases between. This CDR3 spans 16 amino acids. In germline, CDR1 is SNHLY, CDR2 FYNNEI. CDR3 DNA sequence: TGTGCCAGCAAAAAACTGGGGGGAGAAAGTACAGATACGCAGTATTTT. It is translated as CASKKLGGESTDTQYF.

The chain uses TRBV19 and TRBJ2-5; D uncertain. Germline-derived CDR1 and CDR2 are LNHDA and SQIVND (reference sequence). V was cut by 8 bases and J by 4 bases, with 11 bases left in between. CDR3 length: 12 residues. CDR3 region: CASGRIGETQYF. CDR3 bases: TGTGCCAGTGGCAGGATCGGAGAGACCCAGTACTTC. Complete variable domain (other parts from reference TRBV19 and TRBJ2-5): DGGITQSPKYLFRKEGQNVTLSCEQNLNHDAMYWYRQDPGQGLRLIYYSQIVNDFQKGDIAEGYSVSREKKESFPLTVTSAQKNPTAFYLCASGRIGETQYFGPGTRLLVL.

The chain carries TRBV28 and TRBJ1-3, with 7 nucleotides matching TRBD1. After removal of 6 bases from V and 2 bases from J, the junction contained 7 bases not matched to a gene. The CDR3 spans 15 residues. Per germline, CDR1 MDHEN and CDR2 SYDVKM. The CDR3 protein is CASRTIGTAGNTIYF. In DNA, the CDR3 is TGTGCCAGCAGAACAATCGGGACAGCTGGAAACACCATATATTTT.

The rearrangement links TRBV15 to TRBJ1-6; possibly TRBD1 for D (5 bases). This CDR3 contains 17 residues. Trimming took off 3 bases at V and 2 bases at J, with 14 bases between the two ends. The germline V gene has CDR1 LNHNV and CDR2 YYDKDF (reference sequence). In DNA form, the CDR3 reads TGTGCCACCAGCAGTTCGGCAGGGCAGCCCTATAATTCACCCCTCCACTTT. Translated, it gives CATSSSAGQPYNSPLHF.

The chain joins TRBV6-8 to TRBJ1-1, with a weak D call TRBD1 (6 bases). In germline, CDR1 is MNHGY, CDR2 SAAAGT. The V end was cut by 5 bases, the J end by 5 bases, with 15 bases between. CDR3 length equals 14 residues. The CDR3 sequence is CASSRGAWGTEAFF. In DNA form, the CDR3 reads TGTGCCAGCAGTCGGGGGGCATGGGGGACTGAAGCTTTCTTT.